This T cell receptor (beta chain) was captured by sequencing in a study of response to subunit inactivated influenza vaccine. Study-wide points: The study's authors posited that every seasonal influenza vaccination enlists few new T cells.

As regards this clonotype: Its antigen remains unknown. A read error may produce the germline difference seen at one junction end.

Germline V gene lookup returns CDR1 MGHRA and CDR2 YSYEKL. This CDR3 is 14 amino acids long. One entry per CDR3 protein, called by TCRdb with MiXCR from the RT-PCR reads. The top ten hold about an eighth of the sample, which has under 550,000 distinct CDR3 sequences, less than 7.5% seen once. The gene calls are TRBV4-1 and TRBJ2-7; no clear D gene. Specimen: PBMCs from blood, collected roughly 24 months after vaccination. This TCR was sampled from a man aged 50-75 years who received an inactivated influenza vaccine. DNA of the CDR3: TGCGCCGGCAGCCAAGATCTTGCGCCTCTCGAGCAGTACTTC. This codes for CAGSQDLAPLEQYF.